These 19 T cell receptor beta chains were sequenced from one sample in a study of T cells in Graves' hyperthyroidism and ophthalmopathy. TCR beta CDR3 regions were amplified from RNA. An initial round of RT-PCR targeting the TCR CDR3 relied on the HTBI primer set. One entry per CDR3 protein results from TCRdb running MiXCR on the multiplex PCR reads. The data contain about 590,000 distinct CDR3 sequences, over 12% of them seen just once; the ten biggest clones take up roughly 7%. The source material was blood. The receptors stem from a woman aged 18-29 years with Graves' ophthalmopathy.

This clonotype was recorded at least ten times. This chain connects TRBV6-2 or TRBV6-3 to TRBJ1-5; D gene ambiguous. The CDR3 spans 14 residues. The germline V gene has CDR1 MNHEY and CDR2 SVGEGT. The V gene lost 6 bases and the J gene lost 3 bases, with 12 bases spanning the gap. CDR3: CASSPIGDNQPQHF. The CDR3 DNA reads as TGTGCCAGCAGCCCAATCGGGGACAATCAGCCCCAGCATTTT.

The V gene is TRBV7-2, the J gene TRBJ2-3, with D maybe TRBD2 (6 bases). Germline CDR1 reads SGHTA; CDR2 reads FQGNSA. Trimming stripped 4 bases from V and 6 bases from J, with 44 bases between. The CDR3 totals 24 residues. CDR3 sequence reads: CASSSPLAGSFTGGLAALWDTQYF. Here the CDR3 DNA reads TGTGCCAGCAGCTCTCCTCTAGCAGGGTCCTTTACTGGGGGGTTAGCGGCCCTCTGGGATACGCAGTATTTT.

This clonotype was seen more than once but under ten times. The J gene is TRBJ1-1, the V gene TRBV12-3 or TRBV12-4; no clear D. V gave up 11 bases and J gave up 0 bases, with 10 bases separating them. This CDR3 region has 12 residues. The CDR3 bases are TGTGCCGTTGATGGGATGAACACTGAAGCTTTCTTT. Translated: CAVDGMNTEAFF.

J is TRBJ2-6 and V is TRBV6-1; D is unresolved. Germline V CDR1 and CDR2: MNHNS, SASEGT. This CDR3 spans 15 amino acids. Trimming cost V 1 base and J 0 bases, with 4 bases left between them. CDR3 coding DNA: TGTGCCAGCAGTGAAGGTAGCTCTGGGGCCAACGTCCTGACTTTC. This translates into CASSEGSSGANVLTF.

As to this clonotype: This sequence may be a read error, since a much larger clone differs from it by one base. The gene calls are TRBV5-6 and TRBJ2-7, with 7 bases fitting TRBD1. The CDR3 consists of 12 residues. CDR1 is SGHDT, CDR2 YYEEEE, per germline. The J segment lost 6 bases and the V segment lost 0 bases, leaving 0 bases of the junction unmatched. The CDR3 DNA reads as TGTGCCAGCAGCTTGGACAGGGGCGAGCAGTACTTC. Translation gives CASSLDRGEQYF.

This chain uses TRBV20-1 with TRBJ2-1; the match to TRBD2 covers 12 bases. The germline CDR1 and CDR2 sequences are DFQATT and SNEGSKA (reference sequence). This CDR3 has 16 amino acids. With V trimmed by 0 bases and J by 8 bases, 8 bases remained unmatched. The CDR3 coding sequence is TGCAGTGCTAGAGATTACAGACTAGCGGGAGCCCATGAGCAGTTCTTC. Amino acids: CSARDYRLAGAHEQFF.

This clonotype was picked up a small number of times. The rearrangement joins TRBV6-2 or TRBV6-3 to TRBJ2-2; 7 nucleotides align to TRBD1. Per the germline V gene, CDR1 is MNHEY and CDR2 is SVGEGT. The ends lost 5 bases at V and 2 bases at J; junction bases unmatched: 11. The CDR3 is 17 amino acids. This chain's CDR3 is CASSRPHGQVNTGELFF. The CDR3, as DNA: TGTGCCAGCAGTCGCCCCCATGGACAGGTTAACACCGGGGAGCTGTTTTTT.

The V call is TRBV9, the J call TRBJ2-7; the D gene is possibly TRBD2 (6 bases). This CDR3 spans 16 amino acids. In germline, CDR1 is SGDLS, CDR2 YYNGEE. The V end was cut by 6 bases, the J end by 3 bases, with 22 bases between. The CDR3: CASNISRRDLHYEQYF. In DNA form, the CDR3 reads TGTGCCAGCAACATAAGCCGCCGGGACTTACACTACGAGCAGTACTTC.

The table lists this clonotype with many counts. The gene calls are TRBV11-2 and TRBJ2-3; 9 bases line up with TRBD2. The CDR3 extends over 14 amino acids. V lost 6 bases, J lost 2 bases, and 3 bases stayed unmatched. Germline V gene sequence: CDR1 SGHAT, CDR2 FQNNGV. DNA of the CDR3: TGTGCCAGCAGTAAGCGGGAGGCCACAGATACGCAGTATTTT. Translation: CASSKREATDTQYF.

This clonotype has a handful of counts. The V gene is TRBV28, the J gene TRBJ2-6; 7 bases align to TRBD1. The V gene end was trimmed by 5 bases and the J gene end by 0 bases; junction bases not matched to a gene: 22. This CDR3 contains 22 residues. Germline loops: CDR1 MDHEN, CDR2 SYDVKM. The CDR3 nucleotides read TGTGCCAGCAGTCCGCTACGAAGTTTCGACAGGGCCGATTACTCTGGGGCCAACGTCCTGACTTTC. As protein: CASSPLRSFDRADYSGANVLTF.

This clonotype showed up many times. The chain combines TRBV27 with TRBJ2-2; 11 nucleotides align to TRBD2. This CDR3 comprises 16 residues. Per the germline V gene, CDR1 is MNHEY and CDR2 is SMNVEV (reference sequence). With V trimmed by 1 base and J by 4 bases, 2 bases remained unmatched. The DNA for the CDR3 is TGTGCCAGCAGTTTATTTCTAGCGGGAGGCACCGGGGAGCTGTTTTTT. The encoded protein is CASSLFLAGGTGELFF.

The CDR3 DNA sequence: TGTGCCAGTAGTTCCTCGGGGAACCAAGAGACCCAGTACTTC. It encodes CASSSSGNQETQYF. The rearrangement uses TRBV19 and TRBJ2-5; D might be TRBD2 (5 bases). The germline V gene has CDR1 LNHDA and CDR2 SQIVND (reference sequence). The V end was cut by 5 bases, the J end by 0 bases, with 10 bases between. The CDR3 is made up of 14 amino acids.

The CDR3 DNA sequence: TGCAGTGCTAGAGATATTAGCGGGAGGGTCCAAGAGACCCAGTACTTC. As protein: CSARDISGRVQETQYF. J is TRBJ2-5 and V is TRBV20-1; 11 positions match TRBD2. There are 16 residues in the CDR3. V shed 0 bases and J 1 base; nucleotides not matched to a gene: 4. The germline V gene has CDR1 DFQATT and CDR2 SNEGSKA (reference sequence).

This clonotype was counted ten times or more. The CDR3 loop is CASSTPGQGVRSSNQPQHF. The CDR3 DNA sequence: TGTGCCAGTAGTACACCGGGACAGGGGGTGCGGAGTAGCAATCAGCCCCAGCATTTT. The chain joins TRBV19 to TRBJ1-5; 11 positions agree with TRBD1. The V gene's germline CDR1 is LNHDA and CDR2 SQIVND (reference sequence). Losses at the gene ends were 4 bases for V and 0 bases for J; bases not matched to a gene: 11. CDR3 size: 19 residues.

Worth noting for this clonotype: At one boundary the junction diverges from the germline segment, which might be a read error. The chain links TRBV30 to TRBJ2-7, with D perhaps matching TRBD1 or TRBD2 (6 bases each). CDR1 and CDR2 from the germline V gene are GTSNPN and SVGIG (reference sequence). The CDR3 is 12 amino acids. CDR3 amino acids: CAWGGTTYGQYF. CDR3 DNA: TGTGCCTGGGGCGGGACAACCTACGGGCAGTACTTC.

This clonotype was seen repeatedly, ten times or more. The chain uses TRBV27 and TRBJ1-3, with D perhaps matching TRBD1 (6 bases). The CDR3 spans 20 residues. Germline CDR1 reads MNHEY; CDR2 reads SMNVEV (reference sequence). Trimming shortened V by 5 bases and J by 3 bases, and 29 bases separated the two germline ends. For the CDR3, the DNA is TGTGCCAGCAGTCGCATCCTCCCTGACAGAGGGACAAGGGGTGGAAACACCATATATTTT. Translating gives CASSRILPDRGTRGGNTIYF.

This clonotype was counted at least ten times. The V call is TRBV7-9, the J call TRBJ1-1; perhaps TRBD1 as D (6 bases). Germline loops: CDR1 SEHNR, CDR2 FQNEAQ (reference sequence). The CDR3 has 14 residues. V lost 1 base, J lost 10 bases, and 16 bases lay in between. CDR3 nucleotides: TGTGCCAGCAGCTTAGGGGGGCCAGAAAGGAGAGCTTTCTTT. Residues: CASSLGGPERRAFF. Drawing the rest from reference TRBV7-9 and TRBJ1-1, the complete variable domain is DTGVSQNPRHKITKRGQNVTFRCDPISEHNRLYWYRQTLGQGPEFLTYFQNEAQLEKSRLLSDRFSAERPKGSFSTLEIQRTEQGDSAMYLCASSLGGPERRAFFGQGTRLTVV.

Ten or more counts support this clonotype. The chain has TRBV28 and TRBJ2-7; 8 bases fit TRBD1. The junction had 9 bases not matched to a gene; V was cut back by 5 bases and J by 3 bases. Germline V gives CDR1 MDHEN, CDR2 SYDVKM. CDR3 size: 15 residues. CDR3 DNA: TGTGCCAGCAGTCTACGGACAGGGTGGTTCTACGAGCAGTACTTC. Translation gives CASSLRTGWFYEQYF.

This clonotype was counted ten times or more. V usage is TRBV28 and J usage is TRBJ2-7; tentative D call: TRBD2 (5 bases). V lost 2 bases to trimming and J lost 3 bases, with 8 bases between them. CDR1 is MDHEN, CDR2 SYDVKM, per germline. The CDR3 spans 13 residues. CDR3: CASSLGRLYEQYF. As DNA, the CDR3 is TGTGCCAGCAGTTTAGGGAGACTCTACGAGCAGTACTTC.